Included here is one TCR beta chain sequence, with context. The sample is drawn from a study of pediatric ulcerative colitis. Germline CDR1 is MNHNY and CDR2 is SVGAGI (reference sequence). The CDR3 covers 15 residues. V lost 4 bases and J lost 5; bases outside the gene matches: 11. The diagnostic colonoscopy in ulcerative colitis patients preceded any immunosuppressive treatment. Some clones are missing from TCRdb's copy, which holds only in-frame ones; the method was immunoSEQ multiplex PCR. The table includes about 36,000 clones, roughly 80% detected once. The sequenced material came from blood. The chain uses TRBV6-6 and TRBJ2-7; 7 positions agree with TRBD1. This TCR came from a girl under 18 with moderate ulcerative colitis. The CDR3 here is CASSWLDRDGDEQYF. The CDR3 region has the DNA TGTGCCAGCAGTTGGCTAGACAGGGACGGCGACGAGCAGTACTTC.